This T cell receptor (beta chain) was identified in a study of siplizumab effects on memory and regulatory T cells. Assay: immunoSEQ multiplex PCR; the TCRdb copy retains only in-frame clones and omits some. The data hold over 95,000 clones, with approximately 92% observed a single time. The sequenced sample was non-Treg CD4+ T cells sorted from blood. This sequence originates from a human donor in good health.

The CDR3 sequence is CASRVQLENQPQHF. CDR3 bases: TGTGCCAGCAGGGTACAGTTGGAAAATCAGCCCCAGCATTTT. This chain joins TRBV2 and TRBJ1-5; no firm D call. The length of the CDR3 is 14 residues. CDR1 is SNHLY and CDR2 is FYNNEI in the germline V gene. Trimming stripped 6 bases from V and 4 bases from J, with 13 bases between. Together with reference TRBV2 and TRBJ1-5, the CDR3 gives the full variable domain: EPEVTQTPSHQVTQMGQEVILRCVPISNHLYFYWYRQILGQKVEFLVSFYNNEISEKSEIFDDQFSVERPDGSNFTLKIRSTKLEDSAMYFCASRVQLENQPQHFGDGTRLSIL.